These 9 T cell receptor beta chains were all obtained from the same sample, sequenced in a study of shared T cell receptors in the human thymus listed by TCRdb under 2021. The library was produced with the immunoSEQ multiplex PCR assay. Drawn from immuneACCESS, this table holds only the in-frame rearrangements with V and J called that TCRdb kept. Clones are partly lost; checked studies trace under half to an unresolved V gene and leave the rest unexplained. This sample lists hundreds of thousands of clones; approximately 95% were detected once. About 0.02% of the sample lies in the top ten. Sequenced sample: thymocytes. The receptors derive from a human donor.

The rearrangement links TRBV19 to TRBJ2-1; no clear D. Trimming cost V 6 bases and J 2 bases, with 11 bases left between them. Germline V gives CDR1 LNHDA, CDR2 SQIVND (reference sequence). The CDR3 spans 14 residues. The CDR3 loop reads CASSDEEPYNEQFF. CDR3 nucleotides: TGTGCCAGTAGCGATGAAGAACCCTACAATGAGCAGTTCTTC.

The rearrangement links TRBV7-6 to TRBJ1-5; D is uncertain. Germline lookup yields CDR1 SGHVS and CDR2 FNYEAQ. V was shortened by 1 base and J by 3 bases, with 7 bases between the two germline ends. The CDR3 is made up of 14 amino acids. The CDR3 nucleotides read TGTGCCAGCAGCTTAGGAGGGTACAATCAGCCCCAGCATTTT. It specifies CASSLGGYNQPQHF.

This clone appeared once. The rearrangement links TRBV7-9 to TRBJ2-1; 11 nucleotides line up with TRBD2. Trimming took 3 bases from V and 3 from J; bases not matched to a gene: 7. This CDR3 spans 17 amino acids. Germline V gives CDR1 SEHNR, CDR2 FQNEAQ (reference sequence). This CDR3 reads CASSFTSGSGFYNEQFF. In nucleotides, the CDR3 is TGTGCCAGCAGCTTTACTAGCGGGAGTGGTTTCTACAATGAGCAGTTCTTC.

V is TRBV28 and J is TRBJ1-4; TRBD1 is a possible D gene (6 bases). The V gene lost 6 bases and the J gene lost 2 bases, with 13 bases spanning the gap. This CDR3 region has 15 residues. Germline values: CDR1 MDHEN, CDR2 SYDVKM. CDR3 amino acids: CASSPNRATNEKLFF. The CDR3 DNA sequence: TGTGCCAGCAGCCCCAACAGGGCGACTAATGAAAAACTGTTTTTT.

This chain uses TRBV7-2 with TRBJ2-7; TRBD1 matches 7 bases. The length of the CDR3 is 16 residues. Trimming removed 2 bases from V and 2 bases from J; junction bases left unmatched: 9. The V gene's germline CDR1 is SGHTA and CDR2 FQGNSA. In DNA, the CDR3 is TGTGCCAGCAGCTTAAGACCACAGGGGCCCCCCTACGAGCAGTACTTC. This encodes CASSLRPQGPPYEQYF.

In nucleotides, the CDR3 is TGTGCCAGCAGCTCCCGGACTAGAAGCGGGACGCAGTTCTTC. This encodes CASSSRTRSGTQFF. This sequence joins TRBV7-4 and TRBJ2-1; 7 positions agree with TRBD2. The CDR3 sequence is 14 residues long. J lost 12 bases, V lost 4 bases, and 12 bases had no gene match. CDR1 SGHVT and CDR2 SQSDAQ come from the germline V gene. Full variable domain (rest looked up from reference TRBV7-4 and TRBJ2-1): GAGVSQSPRYKVAKRGRDVALRCDSISGHVTLYWYRQTLGQGSEVLTYSQSDAQRDKSGRPSGRFSAERPERSVSTLKIQRTEQGDSAVYLCASSSRTRSGTQFFGPGTRLTVL.

The chain carries TRBV11-2 and TRBJ2-1; 7 bases map to TRBD1. This CDR3 is built from 13 residues. CDR1 and CDR2 (germline): SGHAT, FQNNGV. Unmatched junction bases numbered 8, after V lost 5 bases and J lost 10 bases. The CDR3 bases are TGTGCCAGCAGCATACTCCCGGACAGGGAGCAGTTCTTC. It codes for CASSILPDREQFF.

In DNA form, the CDR3 reads TGCGCCAGCAGTCGTCCACCGCCGCTTGGGGGCGACACTGAAGCTTTCTTT. Protein: CASSRPPPLGGDTEAFF. The chain is built from TRBV23-1 and TRBJ1-1, with D tentatively TRBD1 (6 bases). TRBV23-1 is assigned to the ORF class and has an uncertain function. Trimming stripped 4 bases from V and 3 bases from J, with 21 bases between. This CDR3 is built from 17 residues.

This chain uses TRBV5-1 with TRBJ1-3; D is unclear. The germline gives CDR1 SGHRS, CDR2 YFSETQ. V was trimmed by 0 bases and J by 0 bases, leaving 10 bases between them. This CDR3 comprises 16 residues. Written as DNA, the CDR3 is TGCGCCAGCAGCTTGGTTCAGTTTGACTCTGGAAACACCATATATTTT. Protein product: CASSLVQFDSGNTIYF. The full variable domain, in which reference TRBV5-1 and TRBJ1-3 provide the parts outside the CDR3, is KAGVTQTPRYLIKTRGQQVTLSCSPISGHRSVSWYQQTPGQGLQFLFEYFSETQRNKGNFPGRFSGRQFSNSRSEMNVSTLELGDSALYLCASSLVQFDSGNTIYFGEGSWLTVV.